What follows describes a single T cell receptor (beta chain). Its antigen is undetermined. This entry is derived from a study of siplizumab effects on memory and regulatory T cells. General study points: Only a minority of proliferating CD4+ or CD8+ clones had an assignable naive or memory phenotype, with roughly 75-95% lacking one. The drug siplizumab significantly decreased the alloreactive sequences that could be traced to unstimulated CD4+ memory cells.

V shed 5 bases and J 4 bases; nucleotides not matched to a gene: 14. The CDR3 runs to 17 residues. The germline V gene encodes CDR1 SGHRS and CDR2 YFSETQ. TCRdb keeps only in-frame clones here, not all; method: immunoSEQ multiplex PCR. The sample lists some 100,000 clones, 80% to 95% occurring once. The chain employs TRBV5-1 and TRBJ2-5; 10 bases are shared with TRBD1. This receptor was obtained from a human donor in good health. Some clones in this sample may be carry-over from other donors' samples. The material sequenced was CD4+ T cells sorted from blood. The CDR3 loop is CASSSGTGAFGGETQYF. The CDR3 nucleotides are TGCGCCAGCAGTTCCGGGACAGGGGCTTTTGGTGGAGAGACCCAGTACTTC.